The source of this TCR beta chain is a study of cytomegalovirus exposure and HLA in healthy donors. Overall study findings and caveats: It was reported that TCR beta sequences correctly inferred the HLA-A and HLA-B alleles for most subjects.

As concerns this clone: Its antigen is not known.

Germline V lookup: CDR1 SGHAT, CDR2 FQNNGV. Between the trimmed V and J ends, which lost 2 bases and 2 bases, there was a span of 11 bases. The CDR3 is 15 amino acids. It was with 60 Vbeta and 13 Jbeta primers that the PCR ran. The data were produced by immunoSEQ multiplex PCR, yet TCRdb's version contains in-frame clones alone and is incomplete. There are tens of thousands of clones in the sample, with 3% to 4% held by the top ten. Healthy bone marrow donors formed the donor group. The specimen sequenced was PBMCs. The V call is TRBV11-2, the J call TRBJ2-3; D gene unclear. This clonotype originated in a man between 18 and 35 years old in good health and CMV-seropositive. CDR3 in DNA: TGTGCCAGCAGCTTAAGTTCCGCACTCACAGATACGCAGTATTTT. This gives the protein CASSLSSALTDTQYF.